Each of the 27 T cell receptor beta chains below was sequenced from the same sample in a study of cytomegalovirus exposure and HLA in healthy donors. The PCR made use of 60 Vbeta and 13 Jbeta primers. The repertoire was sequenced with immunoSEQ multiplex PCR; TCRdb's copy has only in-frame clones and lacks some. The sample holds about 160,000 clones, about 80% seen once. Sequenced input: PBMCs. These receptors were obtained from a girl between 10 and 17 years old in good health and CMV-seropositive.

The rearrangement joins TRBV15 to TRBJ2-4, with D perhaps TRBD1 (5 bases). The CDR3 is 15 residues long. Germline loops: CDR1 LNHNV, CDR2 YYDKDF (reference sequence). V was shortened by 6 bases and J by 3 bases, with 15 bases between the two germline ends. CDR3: CATRSSRAVKNIQYF. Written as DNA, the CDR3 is TGTGCCACCAGGAGTTCCAGGGCGGTCAAAAACATTCAGTACTTC.

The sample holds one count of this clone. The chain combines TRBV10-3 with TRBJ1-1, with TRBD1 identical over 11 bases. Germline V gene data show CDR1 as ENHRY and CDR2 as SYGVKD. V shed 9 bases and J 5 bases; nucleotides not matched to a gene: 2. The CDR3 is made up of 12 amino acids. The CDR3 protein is CAIGTGGTEAFF. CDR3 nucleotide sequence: TGTGCCATAGGGACAGGGGGGACTGAAGCTTTCTTT.

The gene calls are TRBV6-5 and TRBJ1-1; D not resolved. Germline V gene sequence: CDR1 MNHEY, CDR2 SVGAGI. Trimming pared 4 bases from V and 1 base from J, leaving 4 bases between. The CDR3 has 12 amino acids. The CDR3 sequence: CASSLANTEAFF. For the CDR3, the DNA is TGTGCCAGCAGTTTGGCGAACACTGAAGCTTTCTTT.

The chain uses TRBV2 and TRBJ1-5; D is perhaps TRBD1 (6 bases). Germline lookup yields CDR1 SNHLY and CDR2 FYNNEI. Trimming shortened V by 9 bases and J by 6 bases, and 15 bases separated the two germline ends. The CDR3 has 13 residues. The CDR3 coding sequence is TGTGCCAGTAGGGGGGAGGGTGGTCAGCCCCAGCATTTT. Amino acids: CASRGEGGQPQHF.

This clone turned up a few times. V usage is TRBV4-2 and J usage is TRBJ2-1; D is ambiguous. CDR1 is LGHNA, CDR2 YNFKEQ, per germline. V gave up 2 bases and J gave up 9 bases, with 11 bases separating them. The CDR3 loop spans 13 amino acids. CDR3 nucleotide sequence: TGTGCCAGCAGCCAACGCGGCAGTCTTGAGCAGTTCTTC. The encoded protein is CASSQRGSLEQFF.

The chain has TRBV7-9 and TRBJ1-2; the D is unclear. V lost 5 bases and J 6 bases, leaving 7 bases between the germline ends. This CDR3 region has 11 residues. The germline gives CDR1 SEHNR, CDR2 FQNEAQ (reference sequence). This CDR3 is CASSPKNGYTF. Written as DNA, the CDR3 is TGTGCCAGCAGCCCCAAAAATGGCTACACCTTC. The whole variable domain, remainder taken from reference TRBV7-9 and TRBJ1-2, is DTGVSQNPRHKITKRGQNVTFRCDPISEHNRLYWYRQTLGQGPEFLTYFQNEAQLEKSRLLSDRFSAERPKGSFSTLEIQRTEQGDSAMYLCASSPKNGYTFGSGTRLTVV.

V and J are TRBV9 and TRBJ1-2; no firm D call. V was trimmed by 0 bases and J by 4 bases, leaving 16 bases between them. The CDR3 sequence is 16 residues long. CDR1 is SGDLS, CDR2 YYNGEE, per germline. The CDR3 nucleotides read TGTGCCAGCAGCGTAGATCGGGATATCTTAACCTATGGCTACACCTTC. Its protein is CASSVDRDILTYGYTF.

The CDR3 sequence: CASSHSRAHPGNTIYF. CDR3 sequence (DNA): TGCGCCAGCAGTCATAGCAGGGCCCATCCTGGAAACACCATATATTTT. J is TRBJ1-3 and V is TRBV23-1; TRBD1 might be the D (5 bases). TRBV23-1 is sorted into the ORF group, with uncertain function. The ends were cut back, 3 bases at V and 2 bases at J, with 14 bases in the middle. The CDR3 covers 16 residues.

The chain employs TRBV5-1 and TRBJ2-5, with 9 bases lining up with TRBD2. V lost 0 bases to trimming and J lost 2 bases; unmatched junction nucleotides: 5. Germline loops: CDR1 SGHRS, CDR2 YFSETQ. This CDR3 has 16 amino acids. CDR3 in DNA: TGCGCCAGCAGCTTGGGAAGCGGGGGGCTACAAGAGACCCAGTACTTC. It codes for CASSLGSGGLQETQYF. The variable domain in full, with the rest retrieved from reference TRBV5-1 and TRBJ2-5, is KAGVTQTPRYLIKTRGQQVTLSCSPISGHRSVSWYQQTPGQGLQFLFEYFSETQRNKGNFPGRFSGRQFSNSRSEMNVSTLELGDSALYLCASSLGSGGLQETQYFGPGTRLLVL.

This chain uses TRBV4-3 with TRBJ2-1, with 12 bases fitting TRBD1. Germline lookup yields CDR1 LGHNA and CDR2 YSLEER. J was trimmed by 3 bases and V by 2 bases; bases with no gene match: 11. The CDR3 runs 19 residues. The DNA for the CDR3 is TGCGCCAGCAGCCAACGGCCTGGGGACAGGGGGCATAACTACAATGAGCAGTTCTTC. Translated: CASSQRPGDRGHNYNEQFF.

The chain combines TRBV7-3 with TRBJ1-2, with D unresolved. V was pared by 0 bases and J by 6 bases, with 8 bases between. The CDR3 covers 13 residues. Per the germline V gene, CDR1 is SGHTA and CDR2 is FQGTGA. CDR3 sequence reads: CASSLTGEDGYTF. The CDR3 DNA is TGTGCCAGCAGCTTAACCGGGGAGGATGGCTACACCTTC.

CDR3: CASSRGTSGTLHYEQYF. The CDR3 DNA is TGCGCCAGCAGCAGAGGGACTAGCGGGACCCTCCACTACGAGCAGTACTTC. The chain employs TRBV5-1 and TRBJ2-7; 13 bases are shared with TRBD2. With V trimmed by 4 bases and J by 3 bases, 10 bases remained unmatched. Germline V gene data show CDR1 as SGHRS and CDR2 as YFSETQ. The CDR3 spans 17 residues.

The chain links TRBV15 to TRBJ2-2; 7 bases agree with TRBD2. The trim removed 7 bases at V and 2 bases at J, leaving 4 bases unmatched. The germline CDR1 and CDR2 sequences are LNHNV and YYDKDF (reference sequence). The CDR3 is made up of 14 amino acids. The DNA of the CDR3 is TGTGCCACCAAGGGAGGGATCAACACCGGGGAGCTGTTTTTT. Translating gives CATKGGINTGELFF.

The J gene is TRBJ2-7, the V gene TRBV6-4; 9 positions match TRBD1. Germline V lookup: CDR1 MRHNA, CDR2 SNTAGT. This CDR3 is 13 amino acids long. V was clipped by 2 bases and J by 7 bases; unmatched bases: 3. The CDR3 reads CASSDDRGGEQYF. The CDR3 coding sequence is TGTGCCAGCAGTGACGACAGGGGGGGGGAGCAGTACTTC.

DNA of the CDR3: TGTGCCAGCCAGGTAGGGGGGACTAGCGGCCACGAGCAGTACTTC. Translation: CASQVGGTSGHEQYF. The chain combines TRBV27 with TRBJ2-7; 11 nucleotides line up with TRBD2. V was pared by 8 bases and J by 5 bases, with 11 bases of the junction left unmatched. The germline V gene has CDR1 MNHEY and CDR2 SMNVEV (reference sequence). This CDR3 is built from 15 residues.

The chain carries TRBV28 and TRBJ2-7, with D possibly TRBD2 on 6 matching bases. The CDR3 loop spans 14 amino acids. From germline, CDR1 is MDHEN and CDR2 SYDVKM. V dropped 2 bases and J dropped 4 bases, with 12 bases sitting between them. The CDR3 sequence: CASSLMGGSYEQYF. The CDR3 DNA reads TGTGCCAGCAGTTTAATGGGGGGATCGTACGAGCAGTACTTC.

The CDR3 region is CASSKGADSGNTIYF. Written as DNA, the CDR3 is TGTGCCAGCAGCAAGGGGGCCGACTCTGGAAACACCATATATTTT. The J gene is TRBJ1-3, the V gene TRBV7-9, with 7 bases fitting TRBD1. The germline gives CDR1 SEHNR, CDR2 FQNEAQ (reference sequence). This CDR3 is built from 15 residues. J was trimmed by 0 bases and V by 5 bases; bases with no gene match: 4. The full variable domain, its missing parts supplied by reference TRBV7-9 and TRBJ1-3, is DTGVSQNPRHKITKRGQNVTFRCDPISEHNRLYWYRQTLGQGPEFLTYFQNEAQLEKSRLLSDRFSAERPKGSFSTLEIQRTEQGDSAMYLCASSKGADSGNTIYFGEGSWLTVV.

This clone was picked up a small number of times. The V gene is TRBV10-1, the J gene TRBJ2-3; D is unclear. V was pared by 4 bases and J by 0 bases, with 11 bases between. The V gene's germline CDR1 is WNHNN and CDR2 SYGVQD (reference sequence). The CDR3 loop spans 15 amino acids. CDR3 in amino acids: CASSARSLSTDTQYF. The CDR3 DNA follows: TGCGCCAGCAGTGCTCGGAGCTTAAGCACAGATACGCAGTATTTT.

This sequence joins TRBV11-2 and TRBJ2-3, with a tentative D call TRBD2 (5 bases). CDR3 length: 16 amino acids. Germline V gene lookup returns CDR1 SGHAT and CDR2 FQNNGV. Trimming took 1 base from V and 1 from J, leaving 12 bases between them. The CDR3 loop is CASSLGPGSGTDTQYF. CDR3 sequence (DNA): TGTGCCAGCAGCTTAGGTCCGGGGTCGGGCACAGATACGCAGTATTTT.

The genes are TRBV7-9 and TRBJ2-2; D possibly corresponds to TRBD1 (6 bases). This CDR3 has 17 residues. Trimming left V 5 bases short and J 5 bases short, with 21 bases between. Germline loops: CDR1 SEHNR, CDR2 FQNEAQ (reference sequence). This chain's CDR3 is CASSPRREVQGTGELFF. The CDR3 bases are TGTGCCAGCAGCCCACGACGCGAGGTACAGGGAACCGGGGAGCTGTTTTTT. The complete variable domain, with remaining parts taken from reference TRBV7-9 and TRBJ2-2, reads DTGVSQNPRHKITKRGQNVTFRCDPISEHNRLYWYRQTLGQGPEFLTYFQNEAQLEKSRLLSDRFSAERPKGSFSTLEIQRTEQGDSAMYLCASSPRREVQGTGELFFGEGSRLTVL.

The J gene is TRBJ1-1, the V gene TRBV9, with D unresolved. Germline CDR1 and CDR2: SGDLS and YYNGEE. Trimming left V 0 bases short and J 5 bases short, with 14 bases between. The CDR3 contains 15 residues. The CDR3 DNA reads TGTGCCAGCAGCGTAGCCCCTCGGGATGGGACTGAAGCTTTCTTT. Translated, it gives CASSVAPRDGTEAFF.

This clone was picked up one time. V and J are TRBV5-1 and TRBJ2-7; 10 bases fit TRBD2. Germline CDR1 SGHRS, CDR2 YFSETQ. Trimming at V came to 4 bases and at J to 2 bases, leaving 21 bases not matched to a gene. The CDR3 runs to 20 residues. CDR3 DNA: TGCGCCAGCAGCCCTGGGGGGGTGTTGGTTAGCGGGGGGAATGCCTACGAGCAGTACTTC. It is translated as CASSPGGVLVSGGNAYEQYF. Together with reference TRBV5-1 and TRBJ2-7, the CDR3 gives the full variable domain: KAGVTQTPRYLIKTRGQQVTLSCSPISGHRSVSWYQQTPGQGLQFLFEYFSETQRNKGNFPGRFSGRQFSNSRSEMNVSTLELGDSALYLCASSPGGVLVSGGNAYEQYFGPGTRLTVT.

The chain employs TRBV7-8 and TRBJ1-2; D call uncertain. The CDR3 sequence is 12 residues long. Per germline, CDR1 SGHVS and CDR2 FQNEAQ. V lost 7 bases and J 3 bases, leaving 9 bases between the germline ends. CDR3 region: CASTDEYYGYTF. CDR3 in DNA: TGTGCCAGCACCGATGAGTACTATGGCTACACCTTC. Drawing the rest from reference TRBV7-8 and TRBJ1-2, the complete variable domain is GAGVSQSPRYKVAKRGQDVALRCDPISGHVSLFWYQQALGQGPEFLTYFQNEAQLDKSGLPSDRFFAERPEGSVSTLKIQRTQQEDSAVYLCASTDEYYGYTFGSGTRLTVV.

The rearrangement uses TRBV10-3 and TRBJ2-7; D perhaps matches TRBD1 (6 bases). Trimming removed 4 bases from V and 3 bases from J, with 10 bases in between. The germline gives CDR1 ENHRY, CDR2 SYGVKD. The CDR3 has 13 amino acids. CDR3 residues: CAISAGVVYEQYF. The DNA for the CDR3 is TGTGCCATCAGTGCAGGGGTGGTCTACGAGCAGTACTTC.

CDR3 sequence reads: CASSLVGENSYNEQFF. CDR3 coding DNA: TGTGCCAGCAGCTTAGTTGGGGAGAACTCCTACAATGAGCAGTTCTTC. This sequence joins TRBV7-9 and TRBJ2-1; D may be TRBD2 (5 bases). CDR1 is SEHNR and CDR2 is FQNEAQ in the germline V gene (reference sequence). V was clipped by 1 base and J by 0 bases, with 10 bases between them. This CDR3 region has 16 residues.

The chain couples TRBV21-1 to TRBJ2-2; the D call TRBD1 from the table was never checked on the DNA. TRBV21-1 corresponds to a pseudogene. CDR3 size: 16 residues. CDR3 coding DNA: TGTGCCAGCAGCAAAGTAAAGGGACAGCTCACCGGGGAGCTGTTTTTT. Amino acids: CASSKVKGQLTGELFF.

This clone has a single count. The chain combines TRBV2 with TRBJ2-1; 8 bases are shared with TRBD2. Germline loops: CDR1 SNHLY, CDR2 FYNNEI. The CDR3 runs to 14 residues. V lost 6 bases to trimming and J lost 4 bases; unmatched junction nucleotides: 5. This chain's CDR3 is CASRERELYNEQFF. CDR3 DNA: TGTGCCAGCAGGGAGCGGGAGTTGTACAATGAGCAGTTCTTC.